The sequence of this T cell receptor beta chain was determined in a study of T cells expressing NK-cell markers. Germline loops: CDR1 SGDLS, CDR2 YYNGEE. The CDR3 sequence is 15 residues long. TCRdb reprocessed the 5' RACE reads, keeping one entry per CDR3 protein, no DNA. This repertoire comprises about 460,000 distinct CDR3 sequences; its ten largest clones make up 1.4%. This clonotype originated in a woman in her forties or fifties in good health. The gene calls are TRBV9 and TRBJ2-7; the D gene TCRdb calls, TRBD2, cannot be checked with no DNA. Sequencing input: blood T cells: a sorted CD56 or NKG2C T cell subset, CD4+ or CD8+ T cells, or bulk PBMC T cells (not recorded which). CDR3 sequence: CASSTGTSLTYEQYF.